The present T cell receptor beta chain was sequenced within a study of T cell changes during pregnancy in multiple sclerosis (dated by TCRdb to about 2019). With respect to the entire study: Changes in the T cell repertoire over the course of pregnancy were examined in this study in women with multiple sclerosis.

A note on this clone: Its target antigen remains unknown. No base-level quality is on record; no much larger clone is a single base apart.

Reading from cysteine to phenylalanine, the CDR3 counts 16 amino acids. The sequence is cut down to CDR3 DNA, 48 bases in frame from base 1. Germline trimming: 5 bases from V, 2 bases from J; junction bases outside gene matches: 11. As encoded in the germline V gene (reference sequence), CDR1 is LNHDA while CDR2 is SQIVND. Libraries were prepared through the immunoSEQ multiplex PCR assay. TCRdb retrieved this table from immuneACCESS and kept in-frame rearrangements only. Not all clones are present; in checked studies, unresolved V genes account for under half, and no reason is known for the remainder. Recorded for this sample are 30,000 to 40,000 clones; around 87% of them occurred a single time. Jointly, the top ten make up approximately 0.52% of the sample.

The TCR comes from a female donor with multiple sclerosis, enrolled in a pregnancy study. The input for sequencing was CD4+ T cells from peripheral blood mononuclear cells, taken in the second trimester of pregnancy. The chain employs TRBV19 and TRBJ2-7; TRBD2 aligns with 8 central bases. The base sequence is TGTGCCAGTAGTTGGGGAAGCGGGAGTATGGCCTACGAGCAGTACTTC. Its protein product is CASSWGSGSMAYEQYF.